Below, 29 T cell receptor beta chains from the same sample are listed, as sequenced in a study of cytomegalovirus exposure and HLA in healthy donors. Sequenced by immunoSEQ multiplex PCR; TCRdb stores in-frame clones only, minus some. The sample has about 180,000 clones, about 89% seen once. The sequenced sample consisted of PBMCs. These receptors all stem from a man younger than 30 in good health and CMV-seropositive.

The chain is built from TRBV13 and TRBJ1-6, with 10 bases lining up with TRBD1. Germline V gives CDR1 PRHDT, CDR2 FYEKMQ (reference sequence). V dropped 2 bases and J dropped 8; count of bases not matched to a gene: 12. CDR3 length equals 18 residues. CDR3 bases: TGTGCCAGCAGCTTATGGGTCAACCGGGACAGGGGCGATTCACCCCTCCACTTT. Its protein is CASSLWVNRDRGDSPLHF.

The rearrangement links TRBV4-2 to TRBJ2-1; D is ambiguous. V dropped 0 bases and J dropped 2 bases, with 8 bases sitting between them. The germline gives CDR1 LGHNA, CDR2 YNFKEQ. This CDR3 is built from 15 residues. CDR3 nucleotide sequence: TGTGCCAGCAGCCAAGATCTCCCCGCCTACAATGAGCAGTTCTTC. Protein product: CASSQDLPAYNEQFF.

The chain is built from TRBV18 and TRBJ2-3; a possible D gene is TRBD2 (6 bases). This CDR3 region has 15 residues. V shed 4 bases and J shed 7 bases, with 18 bases lying between them. CDR1 and CDR2 (germline): KGHSH, LQKENI. The CDR3 nucleotides are TGTGCCAGCTCACTATCTCGGGACTCCGGCCATACGCAGTATTTT. Translation gives CASSLSRDSGHTQYF. Full variable domain (outside the CDR3, taken from reference TRBV18 and TRBJ2-3): NAGVMQNPRHLVRRRGQEARLRCSPMKGHSHVYWYRQLPEEGLKFMVYLQKENIIDESGMPKERFSAEFPKEGPSILRIQQVVRGDSAAYFCASSLSRDSGHTQYFGPGTRLTVL.

This chain uses TRBV7-2 with TRBJ2-1; the D gene is possibly TRBD2 (5 bases). This CDR3 spans 15 amino acids. The V gene's germline CDR1 is SGHTA and CDR2 FQGNSA. V lost 2 bases and J lost 10, with 18 bases in between. CDR3 region: CASSLLDSALGEQFF. CDR3 in DNA: TGTGCCAGCAGCTTATTGGACTCCGCCCTCGGGGAGCAGTTCTTC.

In this sample, this clone turned up once. This sequence joins TRBV7-2 and TRBJ2-7, with 14 bases lining up with TRBD2. V lost 3 bases and J lost 2; bases outside the gene matches: 6. The CDR3 loop spans 17 amino acids. Germline CDR1 reads SGHTA; CDR2 reads FQGNSA. The CDR3 reads CASSFLPTSGGAYEQYF. The CDR3 nucleotides are TGTGCCAGCAGCTTCCTTCCGACTAGCGGGGGGGCCTACGAGCAGTACTTC.

The chain uses TRBV10-3 and TRBJ2-7, with TRBD2 as a possible D gene (5 bases). This CDR3 has 13 residues. Looked up from germline, CDR1 is ENHRY and CDR2 is SYGVKD. V was pared by 4 bases and J by 5 bases, with 12 bases between. DNA of the CDR3: TGTGCCATCAGTGTCCCGGGGAGTCACGAGCAGTACTTC. As protein: CAISVPGSHEQYF.

The chain uses TRBV30 and TRBJ2-5; D unclear. Trimming shortened V by 0 bases and J by 5 bases, and 13 bases separated the two germline ends. This CDR3 is built from 14 residues. Germline V lookup: CDR1 GTSNPN, CDR2 SVGIG (reference sequence). The CDR3 nucleotides read TGTGCCTGGAGTGTACCTCTATTCGTGGAGACCCAGTACTTC. Protein product: CAWSVPLFVETQYF.

In this sample, this clone turned up once. This rearrangement joins TRBV2 to TRBJ1-2, with D unresolved. The CDR3 runs 14 residues. In germline, CDR1 is SNHLY, CDR2 FYNNEI. Trimming took off 2 bases at V and 2 bases at J, with 9 bases between the two ends. The CDR3 coding sequence is TGTGCCAGCAGTGAAATGTGGAGAAACTATGGCTACACCTTC. It translates to CASSEMWRNYGYTF. Filled out from reference TRBV2 and TRBJ1-2, the complete variable domain reads EPEVTQTPSHQVTQMGQEVILRCVPISNHLYFYWYRQILGQKVEFLVSFYNNEISEKSEIFDDQFSVERPDGSNFTLKIRSTKLEDSAMYFCASSEMWRNYGYTFGSGTRLTVV.

V gene TRBV19 combines with J gene TRBJ1-2; 10 bases match TRBD1. There are 15 residues in the CDR3. With 6 bases clipped from V and 3 bases from J, the junction kept 7 bases outside the gene matches. Germline V CDR1 and CDR2: LNHDA, SQIVND (reference sequence). In DNA, the CDR3 is TGTGCCAGTAGGATTGGACAGGGGGAACACTATGGCTACACCTTC. Amino acid sequence: CASRIGQGEHYGYTF. The full variable domain, its missing parts supplied by reference TRBV19 and TRBJ1-2, is DGGITQSPKYLFRKEGQNVTLSCEQNLNHDAMYWYRQDPGQGLRLIYYSQIVNDFQKGDIAEGYSVSREKKESFPLTVTSAQKNPTAFYLCASRIGQGEHYGYTFGSGTRLTVV.

V is TRBV5-6 and J is TRBJ2-3; D call uncertain. This CDR3 comprises 16 residues. V gave up 5 bases and J gave up 0 bases, with 16 bases separating them. The V gene's germline CDR1 is SGHDT and CDR2 YYEEEE. The CDR3 DNA is TGTGCCAGCAGTTTCCCCGGTAGAGGTAGCACAGATACGCAGTATTTT. This sequence encodes CASSFPGRGSTDTQYF.

This rearrangement joins TRBV7-9 to TRBJ1-5; TRBD1 might be the D (6 bases). The CDR3 totals 14 residues. V lost 0 bases and J lost 5, with 8 bases in between. CDR1 and CDR2 (germline): SEHNR, FQNEAQ (reference sequence). CDR3 bases: TGTGCCAGCAGCTTAGCAGGGGGGGATCAGCCCCAGCATTTT. It codes for CASSLAGGDQPQHF.

The table lists this clone with a count of one. This chain joins TRBV4-3 and TRBJ1-2; TRBD1 matches at 8 bases. The CDR3 loop spans 14 amino acids. With 3 bases clipped from V and 4 bases from J, the junction kept 4 bases outside the gene matches. Germline-derived CDR1 and CDR2 are LGHNA and YSLEER. Here the CDR3 DNA reads TGCGCCAGCAGCCACAGGGGGCGTGGCTATGGCTACACCTTC. Amino acids: CASSHRGRGYGYTF.

The chain uses TRBV4-1 and TRBJ1-2; 9 bases fit TRBD1. Germline loops: CDR1 MGHRA, CDR2 YSYEKL. J was trimmed by 8 bases and V by 4 bases; bases with no gene match: 11. This CDR3 is built from 15 residues. CDR3 nucleotide sequence: TGCGCCAGCAGCCCTCCGGTGGGACAGGGCTTCGGCTACACCTTC. As protein: CASSPPVGQGFGYTF.

The J gene is TRBJ2-7, the V gene TRBV28, with TRBD2 matching 8 bases. The ends lost 7 bases at V and 4 bases at J; junction bases unmatched: 9. The CDR3 contains 14 residues. Germline CDR1 reads MDHEN; CDR2 reads SYDVKM. The CDR3: CASTSPGTRYEQYF. The CDR3 coding sequence is TGTGCCAGCACCTCGCCCGGGACTAGATACGAGCAGTACTTC.

In this sample, this clone turned up once. This chain joins TRBV5-1 and TRBJ1-4; maybe TRBD1 (5 bases). Trimming removed 1 base at V and 4 bases at J, with 8 bases between. This CDR3 spans 14 amino acids. The germline V gene has CDR1 SGHRS and CDR2 YFSETQ. The CDR3 nucleotides read TGCGCCAGCAGCTTGCAGGGCGGTAATGAAAAACTGTTTTTT. Protein product: CASSLQGGNEKLFF.

The chain couples TRBV9 to TRBJ2-3; tentatively, D is TRBD2 (6 bases). The CDR3 runs to 14 residues. V was trimmed by 4 bases and J by 6 bases, leaving 15 bases between them. Germline V gives CDR1 SGDLS, CDR2 YYNGEE. The CDR3 nucleotides are TGTGCCAGCAGCTATAGCGGTTCGGGGGATACGCAGTATTTT. It yields the protein CASSYSGSGDTQYF.

The chain has TRBV2 and TRBJ1-2; D perhaps matches TRBD1 (5 bases). The CDR3 sequence is 18 residues long. Germline V gene lookup returns CDR1 SNHLY and CDR2 FYNNEI. The V end lost 6 bases, the J end lost 0 bases, and 23 bases lay between the germline ends. The CDR3: CASRRLAGDSNTNYGYTF. CDR3 DNA sequence: TGTGCCAGCAGGCGGTTGGCGGGGGACTCGAATACTAACTATGGCTACACCTTC.

The chain recombines TRBV6-5 with TRBJ2-1; TRBD1 aligns across 8 bases. J gave up 7 bases and V 2 bases, and 7 bases lay outside the gene matches. CDR3 length equals 15 residues. From germline, CDR1 is MNHEY and CDR2 SVGAGI. Here the CDR3 DNA reads TGTGCCAGCAGTTACGAGCAGGGGGCAATGAATGAGCAGTTCTTC. It translates to CASSYEQGAMNEQFF.

The rearrangement links TRBV29-1 to TRBJ1-1; 7 bases agree with TRBD1. J gave up 0 bases and V 7 bases, and 2 bases lay outside the gene matches. The germline gives CDR1 SQVTM, CDR2 ANQGSEA. The CDR3 length is 12 residues. CDR3 in DNA: TGCAGCGCGGGACAGCTGAACACTGAAGCTTTCTTT. This codes for CSAGQLNTEAFF.

The V call is TRBV4-2, the J call TRBJ2-7; D might be TRBD1 (6 bases). CDR1 is LGHNA, CDR2 YNFKEQ, per germline. The V and J ends lost 6 bases and 2 bases respectively, with 17 bases between them. This CDR3 contains 15 residues. Written as DNA, the CDR3 is TGTGCCAGCAGTCTAAAAGGGGGTGAGACCTACGAGCAGTACTTC. This codes for CASSLKGGETYEQYF.

V gene TRBV7-2 combines with J gene TRBJ1-1; D possibly corresponds to TRBD1 (5 bases). With 3 bases removed from V and 6 bases from J, the gap between germline ends came to 17 bases. The CDR3 consists of 15 residues. Germline assignment: CDR1 SGHTA and CDR2 FQGNSA. CDR3 region: CASSLVRGLGAEAFF. CDR3 in DNA: TGTGCCAGCAGCTTGGTTCGGGGGTTGGGGGCTGAAGCTTTCTTT.

This rearrangement joins TRBV27 to TRBJ2-3; D may be TRBD2 (6 bases). CDR1 is MNHEY, CDR2 SMNVEV, per germline (reference sequence). V was cut by 6 bases and J by 2 bases, with 15 bases left in between. The CDR3 spans 15 residues. In DNA, the CDR3 is TGTGCCAGCAGCCCGGGACTTTCTTTCACAGATACGCAGTATTTT. Its protein product is CASSPGLSFTDTQYF.

The chain joins TRBV4-1 to TRBJ1-1, with D hard to call. This CDR3 spans 13 amino acids. CDR1 is MGHRA and CDR2 is YSYEKL in the germline V gene. Trimming left V 4 bases short and J 5 bases short, with 11 bases between. CDR3 coding DNA: TGCGCCAGCAGCCTCCGAGGGATAACTGAAGCTTTCTTT. Translated: CASSLRGITEAFF.

V is TRBV4-3 and J is TRBJ2-1, with TRBD1 matching 9 bases. The CDR3 runs to 16 residues. Germline CDR1 LGHNA, CDR2 YSLEER. The V segment lost 2 bases and the J segment 5 bases; nucleotides outside the gene matches: 7. CDR3 nucleotides: TGCGCCAGCAGCCAATTCGGACAGGGGAGGAACAATGAGCAGTTCTTC. Translated: CASSQFGQGRNNEQFF.

The chain recombines TRBV6-1 with TRBJ2-5, with 14 bases identical to TRBD2. The V segment lost 1 base and the J segment 5 bases; nucleotides outside the gene matches: 12. Germline CDR1 and CDR2: MNHNS and SASEGT. The CDR3 has 19 amino acids. CDR3 in DNA: TGTGCCAGCAGTGAAGGACTAGCGGGAGGGGCCGTTTTTGTGGAGACCCAGTACTTC. The encoded protein is CASSEGLAGGAVFVETQYF.

The chain employs TRBV27 and TRBJ1-5, with D possibly TRBD1 on 5 matching bases. Germline values: CDR1 MNHEY, CDR2 SMNVEV (reference sequence). This CDR3 is built from 14 residues. The ends were cut back, 0 bases at V and 3 bases at J, with 6 bases in the middle. Written as DNA, the CDR3 is TGTGCCAGCAGTTTATCCAGGGTCAATCAGCCCCAGCATTTT. This codes for CASSLSRVNQPQHF.

This sequence joins TRBV27 and TRBJ1-2; 7 bases map to TRBD1. From germline, CDR1 is MNHEY and CDR2 SMNVEV (reference sequence). Germline trimming cut 2 bases from V and 6 bases from J; bases unmatched to any gene: 0. CDR3 length: 12 amino acids. The CDR3 coding sequence is TGTGCCAGCAGTTTACAGGGGGATGGCTACACCTTC. Its protein product is CASSLQGDGYTF.

This chain joins TRBV7-6 and TRBJ1-1, with a tentative D call TRBD1 (5 bases). The CDR3 runs 15 residues. Germline V gene data show CDR1 as SGHVS and CDR2 as FNYEAQ. V lost 5 bases to trimming and J lost 4 bases, with 17 bases between them. CDR3 protein: CASSPPLGRATEAFF. In nucleotides, the CDR3 is TGTGCCAGCAGCCCCCCCTTGGGCAGGGCCACTGAAGCTTTCTTT. The full variable domain, its missing parts supplied by reference TRBV7-6 and TRBJ1-1, is GAGVSQSPRYKVTKRGQDVALRCDPISGHVSLYWYRQALGQGPEFLTYFNYEAQQDKSGLPNDRFSAERPEGSISTLTIQRTEQRDSAMYRCASSPPLGRATEAFFGQGTRLTVV.

This chain uses TRBV7-2 with TRBJ1-2, with no clear D. The ends were cut back, 5 bases at V and 10 bases at J, with 11 bases in the middle. The V gene's germline CDR1 is SGHTA and CDR2 FQGNSA. The CDR3 has 11 amino acids. The CDR3 region is CASSPGEDYTF. The CDR3 coding sequence is TGTGCCAGCAGCCCTGGGGAGGACTACACCTTC.